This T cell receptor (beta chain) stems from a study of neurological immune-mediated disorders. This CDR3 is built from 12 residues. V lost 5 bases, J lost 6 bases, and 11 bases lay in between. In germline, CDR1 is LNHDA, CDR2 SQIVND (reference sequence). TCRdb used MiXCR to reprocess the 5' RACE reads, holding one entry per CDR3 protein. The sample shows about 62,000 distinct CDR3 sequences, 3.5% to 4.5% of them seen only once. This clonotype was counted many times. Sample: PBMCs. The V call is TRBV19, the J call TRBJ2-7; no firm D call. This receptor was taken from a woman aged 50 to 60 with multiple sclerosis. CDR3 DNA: TGTGCCAGTAGTTCCGGCCGGGCCGAGCAGTACTTC. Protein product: CASSSGRAEQYF.